These T cell receptor beta chains were read from a single sample in a study of control samples from healthy donors and cancer patients. The assay was immunoSEQ multiplex PCR, and TCRdb's table has in-frame clones only and misses some. The sample carries 95,000 to 130,000 clones, more than 85% recorded once. The sequenced material came from blood. Source of these receptors: a man aged 25-45 years in good health. The CDR3 runs from the conserved cysteine through the conserved F or W. D genes are given only for firm matches. Part of the rows lack a size; the others show once, few, many or a class for expanded clones.

clone size	V gene	D gene	J gene	CDR3 DNA	CDR3 protein
.	TRBV3-1/TRBV3-2	.	TRBJ2-3	TGTGCCAGCAGCCGCTACGTCGGGATGGGGTCTGCAGATACGCAGTATTTT	CASSRYVGMGSADTQYF
.	TRBV6-6	TRBD1	TRBJ1-6	TGTGCCAGCAGCCTTGGACAGGAGAATTCACCCCTCCACTTT	CASSLGQENSPLHF
.	TRBV9	.	TRBJ2-1	TGTGCCAGCAGCGTAGATGGCGGGACCTCCTACAATGAGCAGTTCTTC	CASSVDGGTSYNEQFF
.	TRBV7-2	TRBD1	TRBJ1-2	TGTGCCAGCAGCTTAGTGGTGGGACAGGGGAGCTACACCTTC	CASSLVVGQGSYTF
.	TRBV27	.	TRBJ1-6	TGTGCCAGCAGTTTCGGAGTCAATTCACCCCTCCACTTT	CASSFGVNSPLHF
.	TRBV6-1	TRBD1	TRBJ2-1	TGTGCCAGCAGTGAACTGACAGGGAGGCAGTTCTTC	CASSELTGRQFF
.	TRBV7-3	.	TRBJ2-5	TGTGCCAGCAGCTTAATGGCGGGGGCCCAAGAGACCCAGTACTTC	CASSLMAGAQETQYF
once	TRBV7-8	TRBD2	TRBJ2-2	TGTGCCAGCACTACCGGACTAGGTTCCACCGGGGAGCTGTTTTTT	CASTTGLGSTGELFF
.	TRBV21-1	.	TRBJ1-4	TGTGCCAGCAGCAGGAGGTGGGTGACAGAACTGTTTTTT	CASSRRWVTELFF
.	TRBV7-9	.	TRBJ2-3	TGTGCCAGCAGCCAAGACAGATTAACTAGCACAGATACGCAGTATTTT	CASSQDRLTSTDTQYF
.	TRBV5-5	.	TRBJ1-2	TGTGCCAGCAGCTTGGAGACAGGCGCCTTATTTAACTATGGCTACACCTTC	CASSLETGALFNYGYTF
.	TRBV25-1	.	TRBJ1-5	TGTGCCAGCAGCCGGGGTAACAATCAGCCCCAGCATTTT	CASSRGNNQPQHF
.	TRBV7-9	TRBD1	TRBJ2-7	TGTGCCAGCAGCTCCCCAGGACAGGGGACCTACGAGCAGTACTTC	CASSSPGQGTYEQYF
few	TRBV20-1	.	TRBJ1-1	TGCAGTGCTACAGGGGAGGTTGAAGCTTTCTTT	CSATGEVEAFF
.	TRBV7-3	.	TRBJ2-2	TGTGCCAGCAGCTTAAACACCGTAATGGGGGAGCTGTTTTTT	CASSLNTVMGELFF
.	TRBV20-1	.	TRBJ2-5	TGCAGTGCTAGAGAAGGAGAGACCCAGTACTTC	CSAREGETQYF
.	TRBV3-1/TRBV3-2	TRBD1	TRBJ1-3	TGTGCCAGCAGCCAACAGGGGGCGCCTGGAAACACCATATATTTT	CASSQQGAPGNTIYF
.	TRBV7-8	TRBD2	TRBJ2-1	TGTGCCAGCAGCTTAGCGGGGAGGGGAAGTGAGCAGTTCTTC	CASSLAGRGSEQFF
.	TRBV4-1	TRBD1	TRBJ1-1	TGCGCCAGCAGCTGGGACAGTCGGGTCACTGAAGCTTTCTTT	CASSWDSRVTEAFF
.	TRBV4-1	TRBD1	TRBJ1-2	TGCGCCAGCAGCCAACATAGACAGGGGGCGTTTGGCTACACCTTC	CASSQHRQGAFGYTF
.	TRBV10-3	TRBD1	TRBJ1-1	TGTGCCATCAGGTCACAGGGGAGTTTCACTGAAGCTTTCTTT	CAIRSQGSFTEAFF
.	TRBV3-1/TRBV3-2	TRBD1	TRBJ2-1	TGTGCCAGCAGTAAAACAGGGGGCAATGAGCAGTTCTTC	CASSKTGGNEQFF
.	TRBV24-1	.	TRBJ1-5	TGTGCCACCGGGCGGGGGGGCCATCAGCCCCAGCATTTT	CATGRGGHQPQHF
.	TRBV7-8	.	TRBJ1-4	TGTGCCAGCACCTATCAGATCTATGGGGATGAAAAACTGTTTTTT	CASTYQIYGDEKLFF
.	TRBV4-1	.	TRBJ1-6	TGCGCCAGCAGCCAAGAGGTGTTCGGGGCTTCTTCCCTTTATAATTCACCCCTCCACTTT	CASSQEVFGASSLYNSPLHF
.	TRBV23-1	TRBD2	TRBJ2-5	TGCGCCAGCAGTCAATCGCGGGGGGAAGAGACCCAGTACTTC	CASSQSRGEETQYF
.	TRBV30	.	TRBJ1-1	TGTGCCTGGAGAGGGAAAAGGACCGAAGCTTTCTTT	CAWRGKRTEAFF
once	TRBV6-5	.	TRBJ1-2	TGTGCCAGCAGTAATAAGGGGTCGAACTATGGCTACACCTTC	CASSNKGSNYGYTF
.	TRBV4-1	.	TRBJ2-3	TGCGCCAGCAGCCAAGATCCAGCCCCTAGCACAGATACGCAGTATTTT	CASSQDPAPSTDTQYF
few	TRBV12-3/TRBV12-4	.	TRBJ2-5	TGTGCCAGCAGTTCGTCCTGGGTTCCCCAGTACTTC	CASSSSWVPQYF
.	TRBV19	.	TRBJ1-5	TGTGCCAGTAGTATAGGAAGGTTCAATCAGCCCCAGCATTTT	CASSIGRFNQPQHF
once	TRBV6-2/TRBV6-3	.	TRBJ2-4	TGTGCCAGCAGTTACACCCGCGCCGACAGTATAGCCAAAAACATTCAGTACTTC	CASSYTRADSIAKNIQYF
.	TRBV7-9	TRBD2	TRBJ2-3	TGTGCCAGCAGCTCTAGCGGGGGGGCCGGAGATACGCAGTATTTT	CASSSSGGAGDTQYF
.	TRBV27	.	TRBJ2-1	TGTGCCAGCAGGCAGGGAGCGGGACAGATACACTACAATGAGCAGTTCTTC	CASRQGAGQIHYNEQFF
once	TRBV10-2	.	TRBJ1-2	TGCGCCAGCAGGGGGGGGGCATTGTCTAACTATGGCTACACCTTC	CASRGGALSNYGYTF
.	TRBV7-2	TRBD2	TRBJ2-5	TGTGCCAGCAGCTTAGTTCCTCGCGGGGGAGGCGAGACCCAGTACTTC	CASSLVPRGGGETQYF
.	TRBV23-1	.	TRBJ2-7	TGCGCCAGCAGGGTGGGGGGAAGCCTATGCTACGAGCAGTACTTC	CASRVGGSLCYEQYF
.	TRBV6-2/TRBV6-3	TRBD1	TRBJ1-2	TGTGCCAGCAGTCCACCCTACAGGGGGCCGGGCTACACCTTC	CASSPPYRGPGYTF
.	TRBV6-5	.	TRBJ2-2	TGTGCCAGCAGGAGGGGGGACTATCCCCCCGGGGAGCTGTTTTTT	CASRRGDYPPGELFF
.	TRBV29-1	TRBD1	TRBJ2-5	TGCAGCGTTGACCCGACAGGGGCGGGAGAGACCCAGTACTTC	CSVDPTGAGETQYF
once	TRBV27	.	TRBJ2-2	TGTGCCAGCAGTTTATCCGGAACGAACACCGGGGAGCTGTTTTTT	CASSLSGTNTGELFF
.	TRBV18	.	TRBJ1-2	TGTGCCAGCTCACCACCGATAGGACGGGACTCGGAATATGGCTACACCTTC	CASSPPIGRDSEYGYTF
.	TRBV6-5	.	TRBJ2-5	TGTGCCAGCAGTCTTCGGTGGGCTAAAGAGACCCAGTACTTC	CASSLRWAKETQYF
.	TRBV19	TRBD1	TRBJ2-1	TGTGCCAGTACTTCACAGGGGTACAATGAGCAGTTCTTC	CASTSQGYNEQFF
.	TRBV5-8	.	TRBJ1-3	TGTGCCAGCAGCTTGGGTTACAGGGTCTCCGGAAACACCATATATTTT	CASSLGYRVSGNTIYF